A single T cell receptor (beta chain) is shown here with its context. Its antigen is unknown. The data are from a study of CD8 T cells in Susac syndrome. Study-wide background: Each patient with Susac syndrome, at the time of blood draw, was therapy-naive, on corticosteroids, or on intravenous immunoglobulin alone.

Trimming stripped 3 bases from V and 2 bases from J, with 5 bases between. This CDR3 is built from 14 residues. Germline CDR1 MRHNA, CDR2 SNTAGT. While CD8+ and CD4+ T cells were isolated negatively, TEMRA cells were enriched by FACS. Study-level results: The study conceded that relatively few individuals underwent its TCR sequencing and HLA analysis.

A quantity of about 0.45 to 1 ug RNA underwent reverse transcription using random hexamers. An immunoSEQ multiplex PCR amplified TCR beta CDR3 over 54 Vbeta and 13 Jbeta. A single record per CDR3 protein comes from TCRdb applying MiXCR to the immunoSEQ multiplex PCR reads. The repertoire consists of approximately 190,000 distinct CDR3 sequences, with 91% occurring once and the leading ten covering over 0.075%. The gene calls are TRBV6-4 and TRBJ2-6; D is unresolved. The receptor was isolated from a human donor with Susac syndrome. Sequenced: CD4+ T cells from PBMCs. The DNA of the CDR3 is TGTGCCAGCAGTGATCACACTGGGGCCAACGTCCTGACTTTC. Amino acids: CASSDHTGANVLTF.